This T cell receptor beta chain was sequenced in a study of long-term antiretroviral therapy in people with HIV. This clone was found once. The immunoSEQ assay was v3.0, run at survey level. Sequenced by immunoSEQ multiplex PCR; TCRdb stores in-frame clones only, minus some. There are 24,000 or so clones in the sample; 76% occur only once, and 4.5% to 5.5% lies in the top ten. In germline, CDR1 is GTSNPN, CDR2 SVGIG (reference sequence). This CDR3 is built from 15 residues. Germline trimming cut 1 base from V and 3 bases from J; bases unmatched to any gene: 5. The chain uses TRBV30 and TRBJ2-3; 9 nucleotides agree with TRBD2. The source is a woman in her 40s with HIV. The sequenced sample was unsorted PBMCs, obtained 0.5 years after starting antiretroviral therapy. CDR3 amino acids: CAWSALAGRTDTQYF. For the CDR3, the DNA is TGTGCCTGGAGTGCCCTAGCGGGGCGAACAGATACGCAGTATTTT.